The source of this TCR beta chain is a study of cytomegalovirus exposure and HLA in healthy donors. Concerning this clone itself: Its cognate antigen is unknown.

In the PCR, 60 Vbeta and 13 Jbeta primers were used. The table came from immunoSEQ multiplex PCR; TCRdb's copy has only in-frame clones and leaves some out. The sample consists of more than 95,000 clones, 65% of them appearing once. General observations from the study: Associated with cytomegalovirus, according to the listing, were some 180 TCR beta chains.

The origin of this receptor is a woman aged 40 to 55 in good health and CMV-seropositive. Material for sequencing was PBMCs.

The CDR3 DNA reads TGTGCCAGCGCCGGACTAGCGGGGTACAATGAGCAGTTCTTC. Amino acids: CASAGLAGYNEQFF. The V and J genes are TRBV6-1 and TRBJ2-1; 12 bases line up with TRBD2. CDR1 and CDR2 (germline): MNHNS, SASEGT. V dropped 8 bases and J dropped 4; count of bases not matched to a gene: 3. The CDR3 spans 14 residues.